The T cell receptor beta chain under discussion was sequenced for a study of blood T cell repertoires in COVID-19. About the research overall: Material from acute and convalescent COVID-19 was sourced from the United States, Italy and Spain.

Assay used: immunoSEQ multiplex PCR; TCRdb lists only in-frame clones, some missing. The sample holds around 330,000 clones, 90% seen once. The germline V and J ends were trimmed by 9 bases and 6 bases, with 11 bases remaining between them. The CDR3 covers 11 residues. Germline V gene sequence: CDR1 MNHNY, CDR2 SVGAGI (reference sequence). Participants had their cohort set by participant-reported clinical history. J is TRBJ1-1 and V is TRBV6-6; D remains unclear. This clonotype was sampled from a man in his 60s who had recovered from COVID-19. Sequenced input: PBMCs or T cells enriched from blood (not recorded which). For the CDR3, the DNA is TGTGCCAGTCTCCGGGGATCTGAAGCTTTCTTT. It specifies CASLRGSEAFF.